The 31 T cell receptor beta chains given below trace back to one sample, sequenced in a study of OX40 agonist ivuxolimab in advanced cancers. Measured with immunoSEQ multiplex PCR; TCRdb has only the in-frame clones, and not every one. The sample holds approximately 100,000 clones, around 90% seen once. The sample here was CD4+ or CD8+ T cells sorted from blood, taken in a trial of the OX40 agonist ivuxolimab. These receptors were obtained from an adult with an advanced solid tumor such as melanoma, head and neck, liver or kidney cancer.

Of note for this clone: Germline and junction disagree at one end, which may indicate a read error. The chain links TRBV18 to TRBJ2-4; D is ambiguous. CDR1 KGHSH and CDR2 LQKENI come from the germline V gene. The CDR3 sequence is 13 residues long. The CDR3 sequence is CASSPQKGRSPDF. CDR3 coding DNA: TGTGCCAGCTCACCACAGAAGGGCCGTTCGCCGGACTTC.

The chain couples TRBV6-1 to TRBJ1-1; TRBD1 agrees at 10 bases. CDR1 and CDR2 (germline): MNHNS, SASEGT. V gave up 2 bases and J gave up 10 bases; unmatched junction bases: 7. The CDR3 consists of 14 residues. CDR3 loop: CASSEHGWDRGAFF. CDR3 nucleotides: TGTGCCAGCAGTGAACATGGGTGGGACAGGGGAGCTTTCTTT.

This clone has only a few counts. The rearrangement uses TRBV4-1 and TRBJ2-4, with TRBD1 matching 8 bases. Germline lookup yields CDR1 MGHRA and CDR2 YSYEKL. After removal of 4 bases from V and 3 bases from J, the junction contained 11 bases not matched to a gene. CDR3 size: 17 residues. The CDR3 loop reads CASSPIQGDWVKNIQYF. CDR3 bases: TGCGCCAGCAGCCCAATACAGGGGGATTGGGTCAAAAACATTCAGTACTTC.

This clone was observed a single time. J is TRBJ2-1 and V is TRBV7-2; no definite D call. Per germline, CDR1 SGHTA and CDR2 FQGNSA. Deletions cut 3 bases from V and 6 bases from J, with 12 bases between. The CDR3 is 14 amino acids. The chain's CDR3 is CASSLASRLNEQFF. The CDR3 DNA sequence: TGTGCCAGCAGCTTGGCTAGTAGGCTCAATGAGCAGTTCTTC.

This chain joins TRBV11-2 and TRBJ1-5, with D unclear. The CDR3 runs to 13 residues. Germline-derived CDR1 and CDR2 are SGHAT and FQNNGV. Trimming cost V 3 bases and J 3 bases, with 6 bases left between them. The CDR3 nucleotides are TGTGCCAGCAGCTTTGGCCCCAATCAGCCCCAGCATTTT. It specifies CASSFGPNQPQHF.

The chain links TRBV9 to TRBJ2-5; D is possibly TRBD1 (6 bases). This CDR3 region has 16 residues. Deletions cut 0 bases from V and 1 base from J, with 13 bases between. The V gene's germline CDR1 is SGDLS and CDR2 YYNGEE. CDR3 sequence (DNA): TGTGCCAGCAGCGTAGGGCCCCGGACAGTCCAAGAGACCCAGTACTTC. Amino acids: CASSVGPRTVQETQYF.

The chain employs TRBV4-2 and TRBJ1-2; the D is unclear. The ends were cut back, 0 bases at V and 1 base at J, with 9 bases in the middle. The CDR3 has 15 residues. The germline V gene has CDR1 LGHNA and CDR2 YNFKEQ. In DNA form, the CDR3 reads TGTGCCAGCAGCCAAGATTTGGCAGATAACTATGGCTACACCTTC. Its protein is CASSQDLADNYGYTF.

This chain links TRBV6-1 with TRBJ2-4; the match to TRBD1 covers 7 bases. Trimming took 4 bases from V and 2 from J; bases not matched to a gene: 11. The CDR3 extends over 17 amino acids. Germline V gene data show CDR1 as MNHNS and CDR2 as SASEGT. The CDR3 region is CASSGPTGRRTKNIQYF. Written as DNA, the CDR3 is TGTGCCAGCAGTGGTCCGACAGGGAGAAGAACCAAAAACATTCAGTACTTC.

V gene TRBV18 combines with J gene TRBJ1-4; TRBD1 might be the D (6 bases). CDR1 and CDR2 from the germline V gene are KGHSH and LQKENI. V lost 1 base and J 0 bases, leaving 9 bases between the germline ends. CDR3 size: 16 residues. The CDR3 reads CASSPRQAATNEKLFF. DNA of the CDR3: TGTGCCAGCTCACCACGACAGGCTGCAACTAATGAAAAACTGTTTTTT.

This clone was picked up one time. The rearrangement joins TRBV7-8 to TRBJ1-5, with TRBD1 as a possible D gene (6 bases). The CDR3 is made up of 15 amino acids. Trimming cost V 1 base and J 5 bases, with 12 bases left between them. Germline lookup yields CDR1 SGHVS and CDR2 FQNEAQ. The chain's CDR3 is CASSLEGGSDQPQHF. The CDR3 DNA is TGTGCCAGCAGCTTAGAAGGGGGGTCTGATCAGCCCCAGCATTTT.

This chain uses TRBV9 with TRBJ2-3; 7 bases match TRBD2. V gave up 2 bases and J gave up 5 bases; unmatched junction bases: 5. CDR1 is SGDLS and CDR2 is YYNGEE in the germline V gene. This CDR3 is 14 amino acids long. The CDR3 DNA reads as TGTGCCAGCAGCGTCCCCCCTAGCGGAGATACGCAGTATTTT. Its translation: CASSVPPSGDTQYF.

The rearrangement links TRBV14 to TRBJ1-1; D ambiguous. Per germline, CDR1 SGHDN and CDR2 FVKESK. This CDR3 has 15 residues. Trimming shortened V by 2 bases and J by 0 bases, and 10 bases separated the two germline ends. Here the CDR3 reads CASSQRHVMNTEAFF. The CDR3 region has the DNA TGTGCCAGCAGCCAACGTCATGTTATGAACACTGAAGCTTTCTTT. Variable domain in full (rest from reference TRBV14 and TRBJ1-1): EAGVTQFPSHSVIEKGQTVTLRCDPISGHDNLYWYRRVMGKEIKFLLHFVKESKQDESGMPNNRFLAERTGGTYSTLKVQPAELEDSGVYFCASSQRHVMNTEAFFGQGTRLTVV.

This chain joins TRBV18 and TRBJ2-2, with a possible D match to TRBD2 (5 bases). Germline lookup yields CDR1 KGHSH and CDR2 LQKENI. Deletions cut 2 bases from V and 1 base from J, with 17 bases between. The CDR3 covers 18 residues. The CDR3 sequence is CASSPGPGRRENTGELFF. In nucleotides, the CDR3 is TGTGCCAGCTCACCAGGTCCTGGTCGACGGGAGAACACCGGGGAGCTGTTTTTT.

This chain links TRBV6-6 with TRBJ2-2; no firm D call. Trimming pared 8 bases from V and 6 bases from J, leaving 7 bases between. CDR1 is MNHNY, CDR2 SVGAGI, per germline (reference sequence). The CDR3 runs to 11 residues. CDR3 residues: CASLQAGELFF. CDR3 DNA: TGTGCCAGCTTGCAGGCCGGGGAGCTGTTTTTT.

DNA of the CDR3: TGTGCCATCAGTGATTGGGGCAGCTCCGATTACAATGAGCAGTTCTTC. It codes for CAISDWGSSDYNEQFF. The gene calls are TRBV10-3 and TRBJ2-1; perhaps TRBD1 as D (5 bases). Trimming cost V 3 bases and J 4 bases, with 16 bases left between them. CDR1 and CDR2 (germline): ENHRY, SYGVKD. This CDR3 is 16 amino acids long.

This sequence joins TRBV5-4 and TRBJ1-1; D is perhaps TRBD1 (5 bases). The ends were cut back, 4 bases at V and 1 base at J, with 14 bases in the middle. Per the germline V gene, CDR1 is SGHNT and CDR2 is YYREEE (reference sequence). The CDR3 length is 15 residues. The CDR3 loop reads CASSKRSTGNTEAFF. The DNA for the CDR3 is TGTGCCAGCAGCAAACGGTCCACAGGGAACACTGAAGCTTTCTTT.

This chain links TRBV7-9 with TRBJ2-2; D is undetermined. Germline V gene sequence: CDR1 SEHNR, CDR2 FQNEAQ (reference sequence). The CDR3 has 15 residues. The V end lost 2 bases, the J end lost 0 bases, and 7 bases lay between the germline ends. This CDR3 reads CASSLSGSNTGELFF. The CDR3 DNA sequence: TGTGCCAGCAGCTTAAGTGGGTCGAACACCGGGGAGCTGTTTTTT.

This sequence joins TRBV6-5 and TRBJ1-2; D gene ambiguous. V shed 5 bases and J shed 8 bases, with 9 bases lying between them. Per germline, CDR1 MNHEY and CDR2 SVGAGI. The CDR3 consists of 11 residues. The CDR3 DNA follows: TGTGCCAGCAGTGCCGCTGGAGGCTACACCTTC. This gives the protein CASSAAGGYTF.

The chain uses TRBV10-2 and TRBJ1-6; 8 nucleotides agree with TRBD1. The length of the CDR3 is 16 residues. Germline V CDR1 and CDR2: WSHSY, SAAADI. V lost 4 bases to trimming and J lost 5 bases; unmatched junction nucleotides: 7. Here the CDR3 reads CASSARTGPNNSPLHF. The CDR3 bases are TGCGCCAGCAGTGCAAGGACAGGGCCTAATAATTCACCCCTCCACTTT.

This chain uses TRBV6-4 with TRBJ1-1; D is unclear. The CDR3 runs 13 residues. The V gene's germline CDR1 is MRHNA and CDR2 SNTAGT. Trimming took 4 bases from V and 2 from J, leaving 8 bases between them. The CDR3 sequence: CASSAELNTEAFF. CDR3 coding DNA: TGTGCCAGCAGTGCCGAATTAAACACTGAAGCTTTCTTT.

The rearrangement links TRBV9 to TRBJ2-1, with 10 bases lining up with TRBD1. The V gene end was trimmed by 3 bases and the J gene end by 2 bases; junction bases not matched to a gene: 5. Germline V gene sequence: CDR1 SGDLS, CDR2 YYNGEE. CDR3 length equals 16 residues. Here the CDR3 DNA reads TGTGCCAGCAGCGGAAAGACAGGGGGCCCCTACAATGAGCAGTTCTTC. Amino acid sequence: CASSGKTGGPYNEQFF.

The V call is TRBV28, the J call TRBJ1-1; TRBD1 matches 7 bases. V trimming: 4 bases; J trimming: 2 bases; junction bases outside the gene matches: 13. The CDR3 length is 17 residues. Germline loops: CDR1 MDHEN, CDR2 SYDVKM. The CDR3 sequence is CASSSILFRGFNTEAFF. The CDR3 DNA is TGTGCCAGCAGTTCCATTTTGTTCAGGGGGTTCAACACTGAAGCTTTCTTT.

The chain has TRBV5-1 and TRBJ2-5, with D uncertain. Looked up from germline, CDR1 is SGHRS and CDR2 is YFSETQ. V was clipped by 2 bases and J by 3 bases, with 11 bases between them. This CDR3 spans 14 amino acids. The CDR3 sequence is CASSLGPGEETQYF. CDR3 sequence (DNA): TGCGCCAGCAGCTTAGGACCAGGAGAAGAGACCCAGTACTTC. Based on the CDR3 plus reference TRBV5-1 and TRBJ2-5, the full variable domain is KAGVTQTPRYLIKTRGQQVTLSCSPISGHRSVSWYQQTPGQGLQFLFEYFSETQRNKGNFPGRFSGRQFSNSRSEMNVSTLELGDSALYLCASSLGPGEETQYFGPGTRLLVL.

This chain connects TRBV13 to TRBJ1-3; D is perhaps TRBD1 (5 bases). Deletions cut 5 bases from V and 1 base from J, with 12 bases between. CDR1 PRHDT and CDR2 FYEKMQ come from the germline V gene (reference sequence). The CDR3 extends over 15 amino acids. The CDR3 DNA reads TGTGCCAGCAGCCCTACAGGACCATCTGGAAACACCATATATTTT. It translates to CASSPTGPSGNTIYF.

J is TRBJ2-5 and V is TRBV5-4; D might be TRBD2 (6 bases). Germline lookup yields CDR1 SGHNT and CDR2 YYREEE (reference sequence). The CDR3 has 13 residues. V shed 1 base and J shed 5 bases, with 9 bases lying between them. This chain's CDR3 is CASSLMGGETQYF. The CDR3 DNA reads TGTGCCAGCAGCTTGATGGGGGGTGAGACCCAGTACTTC. Full variable domain (rest looked up from reference TRBV5-4 and TRBJ2-5): ETGVTQSPTHLIKTRGQQVTLRCSSQSGHNTVSWYQQALGQGPQFIFQYYREEENGRGNFPPRFSGLQFPNYSSELNVNALELDDSALYLCASSLMGGETQYFGPGTRLLVL.

This chain uses TRBV6-5 with TRBJ2-5; D is unresolved. This CDR3 is built from 14 residues. Per the germline V gene, CDR1 is MNHEY and CDR2 is SVGAGI. V was shortened by 8 bases and J by 1 base, with 14 bases between the two germline ends. This CDR3 reads CASEKARAQETQYF. The CDR3 DNA reads as TGTGCCAGCGAGAAAGCTCGGGCCCAAGAGACCCAGTACTTC.

The chain recombines TRBV19 with TRBJ1-5; weak D call: TRBD1 (6 bases). The CDR3 spans 16 residues. Trimming took off 6 bases at V and 0 bases at J, with 15 bases between the two ends. In germline, CDR1 is LNHDA, CDR2 SQIVND (reference sequence). The DNA for the CDR3 is TGTGCCAGTAGAGGCCAGGGGACCCCTAGCAATCAGCCCCAGCATTTT. This encodes CASRGQGTPSNQPQHF.

This clone was seen a single time. The chain combines TRBV6-5 with TRBJ2-2; 10 bases align to TRBD2. CDR3 length: 16 amino acids. Germline V gives CDR1 MNHEY, CDR2 SVGAGI. After removal of 4 bases from V and 3 bases from J, the junction contained 5 bases not matched to a gene. The CDR3, as DNA: TGTGCCAGCAGTTCCACTAGCGGGGTGGACACCGGGGAGCTGTTTTTT. Its translation is CASSSTSGVDTGELFF.

The gene calls are TRBV10-2 and TRBJ2-5; D unclear. The CDR3 extends over 11 amino acids. V lost 4 bases to trimming and J lost 1 base, with 1 base between them. The germline V gene encodes CDR1 WSHSY and CDR2 SAAADI. In nucleotides, the CDR3 is TGCGCCAGCAGTGCCCAAGAGACCCAGTACTTC. Translated, it gives CASSAQETQYF.

This clone was seen a few times. One end of the junction does not line up with germline, which may come from a read error. The rearrangement joins TRBV7-7 to TRBJ2-1; 14 positions agree with TRBD2. Germline CDR1 reads SSHAT; CDR2 reads FNYEAQ (reference sequence). The CDR3 contains 16 residues. CDR3 bases: TGTGCTAGCAGTTCGGGACTAGCGGGAGTGACCAATGAGCAGTTCTTC. Protein: CASSSGLAGVTNEQFF.

This rearrangement joins TRBV4-2 to TRBJ2-7, with unresolved D. Trimming took off 0 bases at V and 1 base at J, with 7 bases between the two ends. Germline V gene lookup returns CDR1 LGHNA and CDR2 YNFKEQ. CDR3 length: 14 residues. This CDR3 reads CASSQDMQSYEQYF. CDR3 DNA sequence: TGTGCCAGCAGCCAAGATATGCAGTCCTACGAGCAGTACTTC.